Listed here is a single T cell receptor beta chain. Its antigen is undetermined. The entry originates in a study of blood T cells in healthy people across ages. Primed by a sample-barcoded 5' primer and a J-beta primer mix, a second PCR proceeded for roughly 7 to 11 cycles. A template-switch adaptor with 12 random nucleotides tagged each cDNA molecule. Via MiXCR, TCRdb re-called the 5' RACE reads, giving one row per CDR3 protein. This table holds approximately 830,000 distinct CDR3 sequences, 62% found once. The CDR3 covers 14 residues. Trimming shortened V by 8 bases and J by 0 bases, and 11 bases separated the two germline ends. Study-wide points: Across the age range, TCR beta diversity per million T cells fell in a roughly linear way.

This sequence originates from a man aged 25-45 years in good health. The chain couples TRBV12-3 or TRBV12-4 to TRBJ2-1; maybe TRBD2 (5 bases). Sequenced sample: blood. CDR3 loop: CASEKDFSYNEQFF. DNA for the CDR3: TGTGCCAGCGAGAAGGACTTCTCCTACAATGAGCAGTTCTTC.